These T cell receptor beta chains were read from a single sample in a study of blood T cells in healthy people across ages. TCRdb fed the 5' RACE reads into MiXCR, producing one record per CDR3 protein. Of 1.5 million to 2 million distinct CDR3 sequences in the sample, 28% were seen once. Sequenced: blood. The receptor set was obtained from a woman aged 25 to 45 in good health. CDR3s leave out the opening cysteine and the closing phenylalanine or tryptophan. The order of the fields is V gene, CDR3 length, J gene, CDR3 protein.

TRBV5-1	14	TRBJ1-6	ASSLTVGTRNSPLH
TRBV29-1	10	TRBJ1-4	SGVGQGEKLF
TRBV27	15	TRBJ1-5	ASSPRPGPYSNQPQH
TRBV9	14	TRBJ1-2	ASSLTQRQGMAGYT
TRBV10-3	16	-	AISEPSGGAGLPETQY
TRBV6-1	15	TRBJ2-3	ASSPVGAGGPGDTQY
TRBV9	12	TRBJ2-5	ASSGGTPRETQY
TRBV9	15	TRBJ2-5	ASSVAMTSGKGETQY
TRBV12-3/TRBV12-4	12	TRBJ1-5	ASSPGQLHQPQH
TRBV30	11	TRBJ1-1	AWRTAGNTEAF
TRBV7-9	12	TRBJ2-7	ASRGGAASYEQY
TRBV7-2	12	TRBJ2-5	ASTLLGTAETQY
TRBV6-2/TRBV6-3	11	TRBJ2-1	ASRYSMAHEQF
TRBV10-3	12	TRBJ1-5	AIREGSSNQPQH
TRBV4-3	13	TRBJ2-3	ASSQEVALTDTQY
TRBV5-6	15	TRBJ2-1	ASSFPGLAGGDNEQF
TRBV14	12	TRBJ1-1	ASTFSTLNTEAF
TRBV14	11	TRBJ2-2	ASSQVSYGELF
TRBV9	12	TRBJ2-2	ASSVAGYTGELF
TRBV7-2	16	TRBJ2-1	ASSQSGVRASTDNEQF
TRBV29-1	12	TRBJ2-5	SVEAPGLWETQY
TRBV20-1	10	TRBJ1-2	SASPEGYGYT
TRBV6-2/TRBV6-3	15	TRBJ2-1	ASSYSGPSGIYNEQF
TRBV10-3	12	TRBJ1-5	AISDLGDSQPQH
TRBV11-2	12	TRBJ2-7	ASSLDRYHYEQY
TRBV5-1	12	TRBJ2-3	ASSLTPFTDTQY
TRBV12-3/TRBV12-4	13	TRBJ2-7	ASSVRGLVYNEQY
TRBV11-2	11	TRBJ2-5	ASSLEWLLEQY
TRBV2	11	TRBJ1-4	ASTQEAGGKLF
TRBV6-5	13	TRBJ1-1	ASSFTRTGNTEAF
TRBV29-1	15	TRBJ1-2	SVGRAEDGPLGYGYT
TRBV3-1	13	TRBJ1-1	ASSRGWEGNTEAF
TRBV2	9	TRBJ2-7	AGSDWGEQY
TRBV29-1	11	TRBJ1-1	SVEPGLNAEAF
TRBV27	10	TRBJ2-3	ASSSRQAAQY
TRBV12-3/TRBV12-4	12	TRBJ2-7	ASRETGGGYEQY
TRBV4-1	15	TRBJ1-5	ASSPLHREASNQPQH
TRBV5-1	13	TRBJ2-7	ASSAYGGWSYEQY
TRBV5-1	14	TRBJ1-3	ASRRQGGSSGNTIY
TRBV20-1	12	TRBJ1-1	SASYPPGNTEAF
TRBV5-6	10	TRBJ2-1	ASSLVKGAQF